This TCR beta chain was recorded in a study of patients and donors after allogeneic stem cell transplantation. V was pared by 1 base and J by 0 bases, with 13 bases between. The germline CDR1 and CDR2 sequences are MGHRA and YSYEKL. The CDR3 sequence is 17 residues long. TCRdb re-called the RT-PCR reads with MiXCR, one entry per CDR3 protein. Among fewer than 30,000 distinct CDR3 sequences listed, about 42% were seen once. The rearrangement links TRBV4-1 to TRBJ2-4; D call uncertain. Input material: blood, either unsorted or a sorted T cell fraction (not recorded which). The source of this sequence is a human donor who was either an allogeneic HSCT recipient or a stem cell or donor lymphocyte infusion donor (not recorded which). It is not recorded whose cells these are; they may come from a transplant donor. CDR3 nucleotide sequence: TGCGCCAGCAGCCAAGGCAGCGAAACCATAGCCAAAAACATTCAGTACTTC. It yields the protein CASSQGSETIAKNIQYF.